This T cell receptor beta chain was captured in a study of blood T cell repertoires in COVID-19. Turning to the study itself: There were acute and convalescent COVID-19 samples, and they came from the United States, Italy and Spain.

This table comes from immunoSEQ multiplex PCR, and its TCRdb copy is limited to in-frame clones, with some not included. Of fewer than 200,000 clones in the sample, about four fifths were seen once. Cohorts were based on clinical histories the participants reported. CDR3 length: 12 residues. Germline-derived CDR1 and CDR2 are SQVTM and ANQGSEA. Trimming cost V 5 bases and J 0 bases, with 4 bases left between them. The genes are TRBV29-1 and TRBJ1-4; unclear D gene. Sequenced: PBMCs or T cells enriched from blood (not recorded which). The source of this sequence is a woman in her forties or fifties in a cohort exposed to, infected with or recovered from COVID-19 (not recorded which). This CDR3 is CSVYTTNEKLFF. The CDR3 bases are TGCAGCGTTTACACAACTAATGAAAAACTGTTTTTT.